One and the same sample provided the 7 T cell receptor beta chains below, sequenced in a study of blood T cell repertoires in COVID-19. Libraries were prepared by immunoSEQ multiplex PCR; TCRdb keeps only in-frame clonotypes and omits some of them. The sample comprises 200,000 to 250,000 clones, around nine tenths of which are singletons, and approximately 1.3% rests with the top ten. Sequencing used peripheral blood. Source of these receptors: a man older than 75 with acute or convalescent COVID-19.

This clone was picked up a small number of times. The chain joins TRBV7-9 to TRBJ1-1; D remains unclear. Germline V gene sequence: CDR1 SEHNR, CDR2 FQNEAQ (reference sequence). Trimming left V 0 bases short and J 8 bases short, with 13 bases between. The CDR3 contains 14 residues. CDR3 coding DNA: TGTGCCAGCAGCTTAGCGGGGAGGGATACAGAAGCTTTCTTT. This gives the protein CASSLAGRDTEAFF.

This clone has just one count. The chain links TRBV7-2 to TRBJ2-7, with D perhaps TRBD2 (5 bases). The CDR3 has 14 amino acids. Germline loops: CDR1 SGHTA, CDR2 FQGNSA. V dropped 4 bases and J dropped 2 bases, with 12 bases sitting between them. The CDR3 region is CASSSIGITYEQYF. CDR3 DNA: TGTGCCAGCAGCTCTATCGGGATTACCTACGAGCAGTACTTC.

CDR3 region: CATGSREGSSLGKLFF. CDR3 sequence (DNA): TGTGCCACCGGCTCTCGGGAGGGCAGTTCACTTGGGAAACTGTTTTTT. The J gene is TRBJ1-4, the V gene TRBV28; no clear D. The CDR3 is made up of 16 amino acids. V was shortened by 10 bases and J by 11 bases, with 29 bases between the two germline ends. Germline V gene data show CDR1 as MDHEN and CDR2 as SYDVKM. Full variable domain (remainder filled in from reference TRBV28 and TRBJ1-4): DVKVTQSSRYLVKRTGEKVFLECVQDMDHENMFWYRQDPGLGLRLIYFSYDVKMKEKGDIPEGYSVSREKKERFSLILESASTNQTSMYLCATGSREGSSLGKLFFGSGTQLSVL.

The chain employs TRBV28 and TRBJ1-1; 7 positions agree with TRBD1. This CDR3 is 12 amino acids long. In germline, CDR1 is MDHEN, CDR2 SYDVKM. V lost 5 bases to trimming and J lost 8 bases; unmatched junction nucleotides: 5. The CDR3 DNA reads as TGTGCCAGCAGTAAACGGACAGGCGAAGCTTTCTTT. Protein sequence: CASSKRTGEAFF.

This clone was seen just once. For the CDR3, the DNA is TGCGCCAGCAGCCCGGGACTAACTAAATTATACACAGATACGCAGTATTTT. Translated, it gives CASSPGLTKLYTDTQYF. The rearrangement joins TRBV5-1 to TRBJ2-3; 7 positions match TRBD2. Germline V lookup: CDR1 SGHRS, CDR2 YFSETQ. This CDR3 spans 17 amino acids. J lost 2 bases, V lost 4 bases, and 13 bases had no gene match.

The CDR3 coding sequence is TGTGCCAGCATTGCAAGCCAGGGGGACAGGGGAAGAAACACCATATATTTT. As protein: CASIASQGDRGRNTIYF. This chain connects TRBV3-1 (or the pseudogene TRBV3-2) to TRBJ1-3, with 10 bases that match TRBD1. The V gene's germline CDR1 is LGHDT and CDR2 YNNKEL (reference sequence). The CDR3 length is 17 residues. The V and J ends lost 7 bases and 5 bases, in that order; junction bases with no gene match: 14.

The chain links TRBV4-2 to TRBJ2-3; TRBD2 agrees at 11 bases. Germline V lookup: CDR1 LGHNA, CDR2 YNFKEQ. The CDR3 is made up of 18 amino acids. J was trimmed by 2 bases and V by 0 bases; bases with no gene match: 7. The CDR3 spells CASSQDRASGGITDTQYF. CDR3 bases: TGTGCCAGCAGCCAAGATAGGGCTAGCGGGGGGATCACAGATACGCAGTATTTT.